This T cell receptor (beta chain) comes out of a study of cytomegalovirus exposure and HLA in healthy donors. Primers: 60 Vbeta forward and 13 Jbeta reverse. Using immunoSEQ multiplex PCR, the repertoire was profiled, and TCRdb retains in-frame clones only, with some absent. The table has about 170,000 clones, around 83% seen once. The germline V gene encodes CDR1 SEHNR and CDR2 FQNEAQ (reference sequence). V gave up 7 bases and J gave up 2 bases, with 19 bases separating them. The CDR3 loop spans 16 amino acids. The gene calls are TRBV7-9 and TRBJ2-3, with D perhaps TRBD2 (5 bases). The receptor comes from a girl aged 2-10 years in good health and CMV-seropositive. Sequencing input: PBMCs. In nucleotides, the CDR3 is TGTGCCAGCACCCCAATACTAGTGGGTAACACAGATACGCAGTATTTT. Protein: CASTPILVGNTDTQYF.